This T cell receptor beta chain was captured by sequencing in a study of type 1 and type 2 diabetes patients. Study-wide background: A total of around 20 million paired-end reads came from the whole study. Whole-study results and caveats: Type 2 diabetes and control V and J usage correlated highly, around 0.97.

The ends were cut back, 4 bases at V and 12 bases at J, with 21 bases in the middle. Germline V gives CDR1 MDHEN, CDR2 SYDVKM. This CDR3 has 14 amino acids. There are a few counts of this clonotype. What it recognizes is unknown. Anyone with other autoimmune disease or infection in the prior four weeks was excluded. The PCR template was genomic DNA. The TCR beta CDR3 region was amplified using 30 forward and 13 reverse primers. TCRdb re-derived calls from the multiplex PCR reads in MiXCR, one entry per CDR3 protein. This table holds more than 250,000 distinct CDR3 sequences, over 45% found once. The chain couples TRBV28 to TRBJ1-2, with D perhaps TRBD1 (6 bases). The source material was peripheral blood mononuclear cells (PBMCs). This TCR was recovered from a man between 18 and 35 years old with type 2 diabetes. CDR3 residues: CASSSGTPYLDDTF. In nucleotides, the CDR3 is TGTGCCAGCAGTTCCGGGACACCTTATCTAGACGACACCTTC.